Below are 20 T cell receptor beta chains sequenced from a single sample in a study of blood T cell repertoires in COVID-19. Sequencing used immunoSEQ multiplex PCR; TCRdb keeps in-frame clones, though not all of them. The sample has about 55,000 clones; more than 60% are singletons. Sample: peripheral blood. The source is a woman in her 70s with acute or convalescent COVID-19.

The rearrangement joins TRBV9 to TRBJ2-1, with TRBD1 matching over 7 bases. In germline, CDR1 is SGDLS, CDR2 YYNGEE. The length of the CDR3 is 15 residues. J lost 3 bases, V lost 4 bases, and 7 bases had no gene match. The CDR3 region is CASSPEGAVYNEQFF. The DNA of the CDR3 is TGTGCCAGCAGCCCAGAGGGGGCCGTCTACAATGAGCAGTTCTTC.

V and J are TRBV5-1 and TRBJ1-2; 12 bases are shared with TRBD1. The CDR3 totals 16 residues. V was clipped by 0 bases and J by 4 bases; unmatched bases: 4. Looked up from germline, CDR1 is SGHRS and CDR2 is YFSETQ. The CDR3 region is CASSLAMGQGAYGYTF. DNA for the CDR3: TGCGCCAGCAGCTTGGCCATGGGACAGGGGGCCTATGGCTACACCTTC.

This clone was observed a single time. The V call is TRBV6-5, the J call TRBJ2-7; TRBD2 is a possible D gene (5 bases). This CDR3 has 16 residues. CDR1 is MNHEY, CDR2 SVGAGI, per germline. Trimming removed 2 bases at V and 4 bases at J, with 18 bases between. The DNA for the CDR3 is TGTGCCAGCAGTTACGGGGTGTTGGCCGGAGGATACGAGCAGTACTTC. Protein: CASSYGVLAGGYEQYF.

The CDR3 reads CASSQDLRALGYTF. The CDR3 DNA reads as TGTGCCAGCAGCCAAGATCTTCGAGCGTTGGGCTACACCTTC. The chain is built from TRBV14 and TRBJ1-2; D remains ambiguous. Trimming shortened V by 0 bases and J by 8 bases, and 13 bases separated the two germline ends. In germline, CDR1 is SGHDN, CDR2 FVKESK. The CDR3 is made up of 14 amino acids.

The rearrangement links TRBV5-6 to TRBJ2-2; maybe TRBD2 (6 bases). Germline V gene lookup returns CDR1 SGHDT and CDR2 YYEEEE. This CDR3 has 13 residues. V lost 5 bases, J lost 6 bases, and 11 bases lay in between. CDR3 DNA: TGTGCCAGCAGTAGGGACTCCCCCGGGGAGCTGTTTTTT. It specifies CASSRDSPGELFF.

The genes are TRBV21-1 and TRBJ2-7; the table gives TRBD2 as D, unverified against the DNA. TRBV21-1 is a pseudogene. The CDR3 has 18 amino acids. CDR3 nucleotide sequence: TGTGCCAGCAGCAAAGTCATTGGACTAGCGGGTCTTTCCTACGAGCAGTACGTC. This encodes CASSKVIGLAGLSYEQYV.

The V gene is TRBV10-3, the J gene TRBJ1-1; D remains ambiguous. CDR3 length: 12 amino acids. Per the germline V gene, CDR1 is ENHRY and CDR2 is SYGVKD. With 5 bases removed from V and 1 base from J, the gap between germline ends came to 5 bases. The CDR3 spells CAISPQNTEAFF. The CDR3 DNA sequence: TGTGCCATCAGTCCCCAGAACACTGAAGCTTTCTTT.

This chain links TRBV7-3 with TRBJ1-1; TRBD1 matches 10 bases. This CDR3 contains 16 residues. After removal of 4 bases from V and 5 bases from J, the junction contained 10 bases not matched to a gene. Germline CDR1 SGHTA, CDR2 FQGTGA. CDR3 sequence (DNA): TGTGCCAGCAGCTCCGGGGACAGGGGACGGGGGACTGAAGCTTTCTTT. This codes for CASSSGDRGRGTEAFF.

The chain carries TRBV11-2 and TRBJ2-5; 9 nucleotides align to TRBD1. The length of the CDR3 is 14 residues. J gave up 3 bases and V 5 bases, and 4 bases lay outside the gene matches. Germline V gene sequence: CDR1 SGHAT, CDR2 FQNNGV. This CDR3 reads CASSTDRGEETQYF. In DNA form, the CDR3 reads TGTGCCAGCAGCACAGACAGGGGGGAAGAGACCCAGTACTTC.

The chain recombines TRBV11-2 with TRBJ2-7; D remains unclear. This CDR3 has 13 residues. Trimming cost V 5 bases and J 2 bases, with 10 bases left between them. Germline V gene data show CDR1 as SGHAT and CDR2 as FQNNGV. The CDR3 DNA follows: TGTGCCAGCAGCCGGAACAGAGCCTACGAGCAGTACTTC. Residues: CASSRNRAYEQYF.

This clone was counted between two and nine times. V usage is TRBV7-8 and J usage is TRBJ1-3, with D possibly being TRBD1 (6 bases). Germline V gene lookup returns CDR1 SGHVS and CDR2 FQNEAQ. The CDR3 contains 14 residues. V lost 5 bases to trimming and J lost 1 base, with 9 bases between them. The DNA of the CDR3 is TGTGCCAGCAGCGGGACAACTTCTGGAAACACCATATATTTT. Its protein is CASSGTTSGNTIYF.

The rearrangement links TRBV2 to TRBJ2-3, with TRBD1 matching 7 bases. Losses at the gene ends were 5 bases for V and 0 bases for J; bases not matched to a gene: 11. The CDR3 length is 17 residues. Germline V gene data show CDR1 as SNHLY and CDR2 as FYNNEI. DNA for the CDR3: TGTGCCAGCAGTCGTTGGGACAGCCCTACTAGCACAGATACGCAGTATTTT. Protein: CASSRWDSPTSTDTQYF.

This chain joins TRBV5-1 and TRBJ1-1; TRBD1 might be the D (6 bases). V shed 1 base and J shed 11 bases, with 9 bases lying between them. Germline CDR1 and CDR2: SGHRS and YFSETQ. The CDR3 loop spans 11 amino acids. As DNA, the CDR3 is TGCGCCAGCAGCTTGCAGGGGCAGGCTTTCTTT. It is translated as CASSLQGQAFF. Together with reference TRBV5-1 and TRBJ1-1, the CDR3 gives the full variable domain: KAGVTQTPRYLIKTRGQQVTLSCSPISGHRSVSWYQQTPGQGLQFLFEYFSETQRNKGNFPGRFSGRQFSNSRSEMNVSTLELGDSALYLCASSLQGQAFFGQGTRLTVV.

This sequence joins TRBV4-1 and TRBJ1-2; 7 nucleotides align to TRBD1. This CDR3 spans 15 amino acids. Trimming took 4 bases from V and 8 from J; bases not matched to a gene: 13. Germline-derived CDR1 and CDR2 are MGHRA and YSYEKL. The CDR3 DNA sequence: TGCGCCAGCAGCCGAATGTCAGGGGGTGAGGGAGGCTACACCTTC. Amino acid sequence: CASSRMSGGEGGYTF.

V is TRBV7-9 and J is TRBJ2-2, with D perhaps matching TRBD1 (5 bases). V gave up 5 bases and J gave up 5 bases, with 15 bases separating them. This CDR3 region has 15 residues. Germline CDR1 SEHNR, CDR2 FQNEAQ (reference sequence). This CDR3 reads CASSHRQIVTGELFF. In nucleotides, the CDR3 is TGTGCCAGCAGCCACCGACAGATAGTAACCGGGGAGCTGTTTTTT.

The V and J genes are TRBV7-8 and TRBJ1-1; D uncertain. The CDR3 totals 13 residues. CDR1 and CDR2 from the germline V gene are SGHVS and FQNEAQ. Trimming took 2 bases from V and 1 from J, leaving 5 bases between them. The DNA of the CDR3 is TGTGCCAGCAGCTTAACTACGAACACTGAAGCTTTCTTT. It specifies CASSLTTNTEAFF.

This clone was seen only a few times. This chain connects TRBV6-1 to TRBJ2-3, with a weak D call TRBD1 (6 bases). Trimming took 0 bases from V and 7 from J, leaving 17 bases between them. The CDR3 consists of 16 residues. In germline, CDR1 is MNHNS, CDR2 SASEGT. CDR3 loop: CASSEAGAGVTNTQYF. CDR3 DNA: TGTGCCAGCAGTGAAGCGGGGGCTGGGGTGACGAATACGCAGTATTTT.

The rearrangement links TRBV7-3 to TRBJ2-7, with 10 bases matching TRBD1. Trimming took 6 bases from V and 7 from J; bases not matched to a gene: 15. Germline V lookup: CDR1 SGHTA, CDR2 FQGTGA. The CDR3 has 16 amino acids. The CDR3 region is CASSPSGQGVLWEQYV. CDR3 in DNA: TGTGCCAGCAGTCCGTCAGGACAGGGGGTCTTGTGGGAGCAGTACGTC.

The J gene is TRBJ1-2, the V gene TRBV9; unclear D gene. Germline CDR1 is SGDLS and CDR2 is YYNGEE. Deletions cut 2 bases from V and 8 bases from J, with 10 bases between. CDR3 length equals 12 residues. The CDR3 sequence is CASSVLGGGYTF. The CDR3 DNA sequence: TGTGCCAGCAGCGTTTTGGGAGGGGGCTACACCTTC.

The V and J genes are TRBV24-1 and TRBJ2-1, with 7 bases aligning to TRBD1. Per the germline V gene, CDR1 is KGHDR and CDR2 is SFDVKD. With V trimmed by 4 bases and J by 8 bases, 13 bases remained unmatched. This CDR3 is built from 16 residues. The CDR3 is CATSDPTTGFGDEQFF. CDR3 bases: TGTGCCACCAGTGACCCCACGACAGGGTTTGGCGATGAGCAGTTCTTC.